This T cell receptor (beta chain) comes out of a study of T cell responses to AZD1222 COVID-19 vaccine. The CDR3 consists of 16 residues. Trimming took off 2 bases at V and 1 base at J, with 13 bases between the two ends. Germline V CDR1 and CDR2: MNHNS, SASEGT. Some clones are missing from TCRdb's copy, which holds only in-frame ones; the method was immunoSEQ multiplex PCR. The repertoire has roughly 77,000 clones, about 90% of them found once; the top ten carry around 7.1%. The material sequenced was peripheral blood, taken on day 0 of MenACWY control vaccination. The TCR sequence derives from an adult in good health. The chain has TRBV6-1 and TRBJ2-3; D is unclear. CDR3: CASSELLAGGTDTQYF. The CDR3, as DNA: TGTGCCAGCAGTGAACTTCTGGCAGGTGGCACAGATACGCAGTATTTT.